The following is a T cell receptor (beta chain) sequence with its context. Antigen: not known. This record comes from a study of T cells in localized non-small cell lung cancer. The study, taken as a whole, reports: Heterogeneity is still possible, as just one tumor region was sequenced. Appearance in adjacent lung was seen for a median about 58 of the top 100 tumor clones.

This CDR3 comprises 16 residues. Trimming at V came to 4 bases and at J to 7 bases, leaving 9 bases not matched to a gene. Per the germline V gene, CDR1 is KGHSH and CDR2 is LQKENI. Generated by immunoSEQ multiplex PCR, the TCRdb table keeps only in-frame clones and is missing some. The sample shows 25,000 to 35,000 clones, about 90% of them seen only once. This sample comprised peripheral blood, obtained before any cancer treatment. The rearrangement joins TRBV18 to TRBJ1-5; 11 nucleotides agree with TRBD1. This clonotype was obtained from a female donor over 55 with stage I lung adenocarcinoma. This CDR3 reads CASSLKGQGGTQPQHF. For the CDR3, the DNA is TGTGCCAGCTCACTAAAGGGACAGGGGGGCACCCAGCCCCAGCATTTT.